These 23 T cell receptor beta chains share one sample of origin, sequenced in a study of T cells after yellow fever vaccination. Each CDR3 protein gets one entry after TCRdb re-called the 5' RACE reads with MiXCR. The sample has 450,000 to 650,000 distinct CDR3 sequences; approximately 13% are singletons. Source: PBMCs, taken on the day of the yellow fever booster vaccination. Every receptor here comes from a man under 40 who received the YFV17D yellow fever vaccine.

The sample holds many counts of this clonotype. CDR3 nucleotide sequence: TGTGCCAGCAGCTTGAGACAAGCCTACAATGAGCAGTTCTTC. Protein sequence: CASSLRQAYNEQFF. V gene TRBV7-2 combines with J gene TRBJ2-1, with D unresolved. Germline CDR1 reads SGHTA; CDR2 reads FQGNSA. The CDR3 spans 14 residues. V was pared by 3 bases and J by 2 bases, with 8 bases between.

The V gene is TRBV20-1, the J gene TRBJ2-4; 16 nucleotides align to TRBD2. CDR3 length: 19 residues. From germline, CDR1 is DFQATT and CDR2 SNEGSKA (reference sequence). V lost 3 bases to trimming and J lost 6 bases; unmatched junction nucleotides: 14. The CDR3 sequence is CSARPAGTSGRAEGNIQYF. In DNA form, the CDR3 reads TGCAGTGCTAGGCCAGCAGGGACTAGCGGGAGGGCCGAGGGAAACATTCAGTACTTC.

This clonotype was counted between two and nine times. The gene calls are TRBV6-2 or TRBV6-3 and TRBJ1-1; D gene uncertain. Trimming shortened V by 2 bases and J by 1 base, and 11 bases separated the two germline ends. Germline V gene data show CDR1 as MNHEY and CDR2 as SVGEGT. This CDR3 has 15 residues. The CDR3 reads CASSYRREGNTEAFF. The CDR3 DNA sequence: TGTGCCAGCAGTTACCGACGGGAGGGGAACACTGAAGCTTTCTTT.

The CDR3 is CASSHPFLAVRKSSYNEQFF. In DNA, the CDR3 is TGTGCCAGCAGCCATCCCTTCCTGGCGGTAAGGAAGAGCTCCTACAATGAGCAGTTCTTC. The chain uses TRBV11-2 and TRBJ2-1, with D unclear. Germline V lookup: CDR1 SGHAT, CDR2 FQNNGV. V lost 5 bases, J lost 0 bases, and 26 bases lay in between. This CDR3 is 20 amino acids long.

This clonotype appeared many times. This chain links TRBV7-9 with TRBJ1-1; no reliable D call. In germline, CDR1 is SEHNR, CDR2 FQNEAQ (reference sequence). V was cut by 2 bases and J by 4 bases, with 14 bases left in between. This CDR3 has 15 residues. CDR3 loop: CASSLLLRSATEAFF. For the CDR3, the DNA is TGTGCCAGCAGCTTACTCCTGCGTTCAGCCACTGAAGCTTTCTTT. Supplemented by reference TRBV7-9 and TRBJ1-1, the full variable domain reads DTGVSQNPRHKITKRGQNVTFRCDPISEHNRLYWYRQTLGQGPEFLTYFQNEAQLEKSRLLSDRFSAERPKGSFSTLEIQRTEQGDSAMYLCASSLLLRSATEAFFGQGTRLTVV.

This clonotype was seen more than once but under ten times. The rearrangement links TRBV29-1 to TRBJ1-1; D is perhaps TRBD1 (5 bases). CDR3 size: 11 residues. Germline CDR1 SQVTM, CDR2 ANQGSEA. The ends were cut back, 8 bases at V and 4 bases at J, with 11 bases in the middle. The chain's CDR3 is CSTGGTTEAFF. The CDR3 DNA is TGCAGCACTGGGGGTACCACTGAAGCTTTCTTT.

The J gene is TRBJ1-1, the V gene TRBV6-5; D is undetermined. The CDR3 covers 15 residues. V was shortened by 0 bases and J by 1 base, with 9 bases between the two germline ends. Germline lookup yields CDR1 MNHEY and CDR2 SVGAGI. CDR3 nucleotide sequence: TGTGCCAGCAGTTACTCTCGGACTTGGAACACTGAAGCTTTCTTT. Protein sequence: CASSYSRTWNTEAFF.

The chain recombines TRBV4-3 with TRBJ2-2, with a weak D call TRBD1 (5 bases). The V gene lost 4 bases and the J gene lost 4 bases, with 10 bases spanning the gap. The CDR3 length is 14 residues. Germline CDR1 reads LGHNA; CDR2 reads YSLEER. CDR3: CASSRDSFTGELFF. CDR3 bases: TGCGCCAGCAGCCGAGACAGCTTCACCGGGGAGCTGTTTTTT.

A few counts support this clonotype. This sequence joins TRBV21-1 and TRBJ2-3. TRBV21-1 is deemed a pseudogene. CDR3 length: 15 residues. This CDR3 reads CASSKNSSSPDTQYF. For the CDR3, the DNA is TGTGCCAGCAGCAAGAATAGCAGCAGCCCAGATACGCAGTATTTT.

This clonotype has ten or more counts. The chain carries TRBV5-1 and TRBJ2-5, with 7 bases matching TRBD2. CDR3 size: 15 residues. Germline V CDR1 and CDR2: SGHRS, YFSETQ. Trimming at V came to 2 bases and at J to 4 bases, leaving 8 bases not matched to a gene. The CDR3 region is CASSFGGSGGETQYF. The CDR3 DNA reads as TGCGCCAGCAGCTTCGGCGGGAGTGGGGGAGAGACCCAGTACTTC.

The chain links TRBV6-5 to TRBJ1-6, with 7 bases identical to TRBD1. V shed 2 bases, J shed 8 bases, and the junction held 6 bases outside the gene matches. The CDR3 length is 15 residues. Germline loops: CDR1 MNHEY, CDR2 SVGAGI. In DNA, the CDR3 is TGTGCCAGCAGTTACATGGGACAGTGGGATTCACCCCTCCACTTT. It translates to CASSYMGQWDSPLHF.

This clonotype was seen only a few times. The rearrangement joins TRBV6-6 to TRBJ2-3; possible D gene TRBD1, 6 bases. Trimming took off 11 bases at V and 2 bases at J, with 11 bases between the two ends. This CDR3 has 12 residues. Germline values: CDR1 MNHNY, CDR2 SVGAGI (reference sequence). CDR3 sequence: CAGGRDTDTQYF. The CDR3 region has the DNA TGTGCCGGGGGCCGGGACACAGATACGCAGTATTTT.

This clonotype was counted between two and nine times. The genes are TRBV4-3 and TRBJ2-4, with 16 positions matching TRBD2. Germline V gene data show CDR1 as LGHNA and CDR2 as YSLEER. The CDR3 covers 22 residues. The junction had 14 bases not matched to a gene; V was cut back by 3 bases and J by 0 bases. The CDR3 region has the DNA TGCGCCAGCAGCCAGGGACTAGCGGGAGGGCCTATGCCCATATTAGCCAAAAACATTCAGTACTTC. Translated: CASSQGLAGGPMPILAKNIQYF.

This rearrangement joins TRBV28 to TRBJ2-2, with 7 bases fitting TRBD2. The CDR3 has 17 amino acids. The V segment lost 5 bases and the J segment 5 bases; nucleotides outside the gene matches: 14. CDR1 is MDHEN, CDR2 SYDVKM, per germline. CDR3 sequence (DNA): TGTGCCAGCAGTCCGAGACTAGCTCGAGGAGGGACCGGGGAGCTGTTTTTT. This encodes CASSPRLARGGTGELFF.

This clonotype occurred a few times. The chain combines TRBV7-3 with TRBJ2-3; D perhaps matches TRBD2 (6 bases). The CDR3 is 16 residues long. V was pared by 5 bases and J by 1 base, with 16 bases between. Per germline, CDR1 SGHTA and CDR2 FQGTGA. The CDR3 loop is CASSKKGGTGTDTQYF. The CDR3 DNA is TGTGCCAGCAGCAAAAAGGGCGGGACCGGCACAGATACGCAGTATTTT.

The chain joins TRBV5-1 to TRBJ2-3; 14 bases are a match to TRBD2. V dropped 4 bases and J dropped 3; count of bases not matched to a gene: 16. This CDR3 has 20 residues. The V gene's germline CDR1 is SGHRS and CDR2 YFSETQ. This CDR3 reads CASSAAGTSGRGARTDTQYF. The CDR3 DNA is TGCGCCAGCAGCGCGGCCGGGACTAGCGGGAGAGGGGCGAGGACAGATACGCAGTATTTT.

This clonotype turned up a few times. V gene TRBV28 combines with J gene TRBJ1-2; maybe TRBD1 (6 bases). Deletions cut 5 bases from V and 6 bases from J, with 10 bases between. Germline CDR1 and CDR2: MDHEN and SYDVKM. This CDR3 comprises 12 residues. The CDR3: CASSEAGDGYTF. The CDR3 DNA reads as TGTGCCAGCAGTGAGGCAGGGGATGGCTACACCTTC.

The chain employs TRBV7-2 and TRBJ2-7; D is unclear. Trimming took 1 base from V and 6 from J, leaving 13 bases between them. The CDR3 totals 14 residues. Germline CDR1 reads SGHTA; CDR2 reads FQGNSA. The CDR3: CASSLDSNLGEQYF. CDR3 coding DNA: TGTGCCAGCAGCTTAGATAGTAACCTAGGCGAGCAGTACTTC.

The chain links TRBV6-4 to TRBJ1-1; weak D call: TRBD1 (6 bases). This CDR3 has 13 amino acids. The V and J ends lost 3 bases and 5 bases respectively, with 10 bases between them. Germline assignment: CDR1 MRHNA and CDR2 SNTAGT. The CDR3 region has the DNA TGTGCCAGCAGTGAAACAGGGCGTACTGAAGCTTTCTTT. Translation gives CASSETGRTEAFF.

The rearrangement uses TRBV7-9 and TRBJ2-2, with a tentative D call TRBD2 (5 bases). V was clipped by 5 bases and J by 9 bases, with 16 bases between them. Germline assignment: CDR1 SEHNR and CDR2 FQNEAQ (reference sequence). CDR3 length: 14 residues. The CDR3 DNA reads as TGTGCCAGCAGCCTAGGAGGAGCGCAAAGGGAGCTGTTTTTT. It codes for CASSLGGAQRELFF.

This rearrangement joins TRBV30 to TRBJ2-5, with D unresolved. V shed 4 bases and J shed 4 bases, with 10 bases lying between them. This CDR3 comprises 12 residues. Germline V lookup: CDR1 GTSNPN, CDR2 SVGIG (reference sequence). CDR3 sequence: CAWTVSGETQYF. CDR3 DNA sequence: TGTGCCTGGACCGTCTCCGGAGAGACCCAGTACTTC.

This clonotype was detected ten times or more. Here the CDR3 reads CASSPTRDTEAFF. Written as DNA, the CDR3 is TGTGCCAGCAGCCCCACAAGGGACACTGAAGCTTTCTTT. The gene calls are TRBV7-3 and TRBJ1-1; D gene ambiguous. Germline V gives CDR1 SGHTA, CDR2 FQGTGA. The CDR3 spans 13 residues. V was shortened by 5 bases and J by 3 bases, with 10 bases between the two germline ends.

A few counts support this clonotype. The chain couples TRBV19 to TRBJ2-3; no firm D call. The CDR3 extends over 15 amino acids. V lost 0 bases, J lost 1 base, and 8 bases lay in between. Germline V gene data show CDR1 as LNHDA and CDR2 as SQIVND (reference sequence). CDR3 nucleotides: TGTGCCAGTAGTATAGATGACACCGGCACAGATACGCAGTATTTT. It encodes CASSIDDTGTDTQYF.